This T cell receptor beta chain stems from a study of graft-versus-host responses after intestinal transplantation. Study-wide background: Recipients were all induced with anti-thymocyte globulin, then given tacrolimus and steroids for 3 to 4 years. Whole-study findings and limits: With peak circulating GvH clone levels came an association with early post-transplant HvG declines.

From germline, CDR1 is MNHEY and CDR2 SMNVEV (reference sequence). The CDR3 contains 12 residues. To note about this clone: Its antigen is undetermined.

Method: immunoSEQ multiplex PCR; TCRdb's copy keeps in-frame clones and lacks some. The sample lists 40,000 to 55,000 clones; roughly 90% were seen once. The clonotype comes from a human patient who received an intestinal transplant, so some T cells may come from the graft donor. This chain connects TRBV27 to TRBJ2-5; D is perhaps TRBD1 (6 bases). The DNA end lines up better with TRBJ2-7; the J call may be wrong. Sequencing was performed on PBMCs, taken 524 days after transplant. As DNA, the CDR3 is TGTGCCAGCAGAGGACAGACCTACGAGCAGTACTTC. This gives the protein CASRGQTYEQYF.